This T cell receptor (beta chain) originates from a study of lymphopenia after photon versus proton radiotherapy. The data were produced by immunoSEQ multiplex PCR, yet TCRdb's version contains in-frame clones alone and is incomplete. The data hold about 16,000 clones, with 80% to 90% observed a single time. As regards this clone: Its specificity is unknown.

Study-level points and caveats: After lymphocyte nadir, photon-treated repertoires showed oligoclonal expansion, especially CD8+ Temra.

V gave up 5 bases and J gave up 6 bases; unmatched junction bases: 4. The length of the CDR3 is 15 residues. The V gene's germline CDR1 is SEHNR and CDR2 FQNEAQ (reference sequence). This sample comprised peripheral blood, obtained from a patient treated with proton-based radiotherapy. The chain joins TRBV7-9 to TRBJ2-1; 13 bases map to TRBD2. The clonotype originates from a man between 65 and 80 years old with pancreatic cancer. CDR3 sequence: CASSRGLAGLNEQFF. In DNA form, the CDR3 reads TGTGCCAGCAGCCGGGGACTAGCGGGACTCAATGAGCAGTTCTTC.